This is a list of T cell receptor beta chains from one sample in a study of shared clonotypes between healthy human individuals. Here immunoSEQ multiplex PCR was the method, and the copy in TCRdb shows in-frame clones only, minus some. Here the sample spans some 800,000 clones, nearly 95% being singletons. The sequencing sample was made of naive CD8+ T cells sorted from blood. The source of these receptors is a man between 25 and 39 years old in good health. Each CDR3 is given with its conserved first and last residue. The order of the fields is J gene, D gene, V gene, clone size, CDR3 DNA, CDR3 protein. The D gene is left open where the match is weak. Clone sizes are given selectively: once, few, many, or a class where the clone is expanded.

J gene: TRBJ2-7; D gene: TRBD2; V gene: TRBV2; clone size: once; CDR3 DNA: TGTGCCAGCATGGGACTAGCGGGATTAAGGGAGCAGTACTTC; CDR3 protein: CASMGLAGLREQYF
J gene: TRBJ2-7; D gene: TRBD1; V gene: TRBV10-3; clone size: few; CDR3 DNA: TGTGCCATCAGTGCTGGACAGGGAGACGAGCAGTACTTC; CDR3 protein: CAISAGQGDEQYF
J gene: TRBJ1-5; D gene: NA; V gene: TRBV5-6; clone size: NA; CDR3 DNA: TGTGCCAGCAGCTTGACAGGGACGGCAGGGCAGCCCCAGCATTTT; CDR3 protein: CASSLTGTAGQPQHF
J gene: TRBJ2-1; D gene: NA; V gene: TRBV7-9; clone size: NA; CDR3 DNA: TGTGCCAGCAGCTCCCCCCCACGGGAGTCCTACAATGAGCAGTTCTTC; CDR3 protein: CASSSPPRESYNEQFF
J gene: TRBJ2-5; D gene: NA; V gene: TRBV7-9; clone size: few; CDR3 DNA: TGTGCCAGCAGCTTAGCCTCGACGATTCAAGAGACCCAGTACTTC; CDR3 protein: CASSLASTIQETQYF
J gene: TRBJ2-5; D gene: TRBD2; V gene: TRBV5-6; clone size: NA; CDR3 DNA: TGTGCCAGCAGCGGGGCTAGCGGGGGCCAACGGATGTGGGAGACCCAGTACTTC; CDR3 protein: CASSGASGGQRMWETQYF
J gene: TRBJ2-3; D gene: NA; V gene: TRBV7-9; clone size: NA; CDR3 DNA: TGTGCCAGCACCCCCCAAGAATCCAGAGATACGCAGTATTTT; CDR3 protein: CASTPQESRDTQYF
J gene: TRBJ2-1; D gene: NA; V gene: TRBV9; clone size: NA; CDR3 DNA: TGTGCCTCCGCTTCCGGGTATGAGCAGTTCTTC; CDR3 protein: CASASGYEQFF
J gene: TRBJ2-7; D gene: NA; V gene: TRBV4-1; clone size: NA; CDR3 DNA: TGCGCCAGCAGCCCCCTCGGGTCCTACGAGCAGTACTTC; CDR3 protein: CASSPLGSYEQYF
J gene: TRBJ1-1; D gene: NA; V gene: TRBV9; clone size: NA; CDR3 DNA: TGTGCCAGCAACCTGGGGCAGGGAGAAGCTTTCTTT; CDR3 protein: CASNLGQGEAFF
J gene: TRBJ2-3; D gene: NA; V gene: TRBV7-9; clone size: NA; CDR3 DNA: TGTGCCAGCAGCACTATAAGGGACCCAGATACGCAGTATTTT; CDR3 protein: CASSTIRDPDTQYF
J gene: TRBJ2-1; D gene: NA; V gene: TRBV7-9; clone size: NA; CDR3 DNA: TGTGCCAGCAGCTTATGGAATGAGCAGTTCTTC; CDR3 protein: CASSLWNEQFF
J gene: TRBJ2-3; D gene: TRBD1; V gene: TRBV6-5; clone size: NA; CDR3 DNA: TGTGCCAGCAAACCGACAGGGGTGGAAGATACGCAGTATTTT; CDR3 protein: CASKPTGVEDTQYF
J gene: TRBJ2-7; D gene: NA; V gene: TRBV19; clone size: NA; CDR3 DNA: TGTGCCAGTAGTATAGTCACAAATTCTGACGAGCAGTACTTC; CDR3 protein: CASSIVTNSDEQYF
J gene: TRBJ2-1; D gene: TRBD1; V gene: TRBV11-2; clone size: NA; CDR3 DNA: TGTTCAGCCGGGACAGGGCTCTACAATGAGCAGTTCTTC; CDR3 protein: CSAGTGLYNEQFF
J gene: TRBJ2-7; D gene: TRBD2; V gene: TRBV15; clone size: NA; CDR3 DNA: TGTGCCACCAGCACGGGACTAGCGGGGACCTACGAGCAGTACTTC; CDR3 protein: CATSTGLAGTYEQYF
J gene: TRBJ2-7; D gene: TRBD2; V gene: TRBV4-1; clone size: many; CDR3 DNA: TGCGCCAGCAGCCAAGACGTGACTAGCGACTCCTACGAGCAGTACTTC; CDR3 protein: CASSQDVTSDSYEQYF
J gene: TRBJ2-1; D gene: TRBD1; V gene: TRBV5-1; clone size: NA; CDR3 DNA: TGCGCCAGCAGCTTACTTGACAGGGGGTACAATGAGCAGTTCTTC; CDR3 protein: CASSLLDRGYNEQFF
J gene: TRBJ2-7; D gene: TRBD2; V gene: TRBV14; clone size: few; CDR3 DNA: TGTGCCAGCAGCCAAGAATGGAGCGGGAGTAAGTACGAGCAGTACTTC; CDR3 protein: CASSQEWSGSKYEQYF
J gene: TRBJ2-7; D gene: NA; V gene: TRBV11-2; clone size: NA; CDR3 DNA: TGTGCCAGCAGCTTAGTGGGGCCAATAGCCTACGAGCAGTACTTC; CDR3 protein: CASSLVGPIAYEQYF
J gene: TRBJ2-7; D gene: TRBD1; V gene: TRBV9; clone size: NA; CDR3 DNA: TGTGCCAGCAGCGTAGAAAGGGACAGCTCCTACGAGCAGTACTTC; CDR3 protein: CASSVERDSSYEQYF
J gene: TRBJ2-5; D gene: TRBD1; V gene: TRBV7-9; clone size: once; CDR3 DNA: TGTGCCAGCAGCTTATCAGGGGGAGAGACCCAGTACTTC; CDR3 protein: CASSLSGGETQYF
J gene: TRBJ2-1; D gene: NA; V gene: TRBV5-1; clone size: NA; CDR3 DNA: TGCGCCAGCAGCCACCGGGACAAAAGCTCCTACAATGAGCAGTTCTTC; CDR3 protein: CASSHRDKSSYNEQFF
J gene: TRBJ1-4; D gene: TRBD1; V gene: TRBV18; clone size: NA; CDR3 DNA: TGTGCCAGCTCACCACCGAGCGGGACAGGGGACGAAAAACTGTTTTTT; CDR3 protein: CASSPPSGTGDEKLFF
J gene: TRBJ2-3; D gene: NA; V gene: TRBV27; clone size: NA; CDR3 DNA: TGTGCCAGCAGTTTAGGCGGGTCTAGCACAGATACGCAGTATTTT; CDR3 protein: CASSLGGSSTDTQYF
J gene: TRBJ2-7; D gene: NA; V gene: TRBV11-2; clone size: NA; CDR3 DNA: TGTGCCAGCAGCTTATTAGCTAGTCTACTCTACGAGCAGTACTTC; CDR3 protein: CASSLLASLLYEQYF
J gene: TRBJ2-2; D gene: NA; V gene: TRBV13; clone size: few; CDR3 DNA: TGTGCCAGCAGCTCCTACCGGGAGCGGCTCAGGGGGGAGCTGTTTTTT; CDR3 protein: CASSSYRERLRGELFF
J gene: TRBJ2-5; D gene: NA; V gene: TRBV18; clone size: once; CDR3 DNA: TGTGCCAGCTCTCTACAAGAGACCCAGTACTTC; CDR3 protein: CASSLQETQYF
J gene: TRBJ2-1; D gene: NA; V gene: TRBV27; clone size: NA; CDR3 DNA: TGTGCCAGCAGTTTATCGCATCCTAGCGACCAGTTGAGCTCCTACAATGAGCAGTTCTTC; CDR3 protein: CASSLSHPSDQLSSYNEQFF
J gene: TRBJ2-1; D gene: TRBD2; V gene: TRBV19; clone size: once; CDR3 DNA: TGTGCCAGTAGTATATCCCCCCTAGCGGGAGTTTACAATGAGCAGTTCTTC; CDR3 protein: CASSISPLAGVYNEQFF
J gene: TRBJ2-5; D gene: TRBD1; V gene: TRBV19; clone size: NA; CDR3 DNA: TGTGCCAGTAGTGCTCAGGGGGCGGGGGAGACCCAGTACTTC; CDR3 protein: CASSAQGAGETQYF
J gene: TRBJ1-1; D gene: NA; V gene: TRBV7-9; clone size: NA; CDR3 DNA: TGTGCCAGCAGCTTGGAACAGCTGAACACTGAAGCTTTCTTT; CDR3 protein: CASSLEQLNTEAFF
J gene: TRBJ2-2; D gene: NA; V gene: TRBV19; clone size: NA; CDR3 DNA: TGTGCCAGTAGTATAATGGTTAGCGCGGTCGGGGAGCTGTTTTTT; CDR3 protein: CASSIMVSAVGELFF
J gene: TRBJ1-1; D gene: NA; V gene: TRBV7-2; clone size: NA; CDR3 DNA: TGTGCCAGCAGCTTAGGGCGCACTGAAGCTTTCTTT; CDR3 protein: CASSLGRTEAFF
J gene: TRBJ2-7; D gene: NA; V gene: TRBV29-1; clone size: once; CDR3 DNA: TGCAGCGTTGTAGGGGAAGTCGAGCAGTACTTC; CDR3 protein: CSVVGEVEQYF
J gene: TRBJ2-7; D gene: NA; V gene: TRBV4-2; clone size: NA; CDR3 DNA: TGTGCCAGCAGCCAAGCTTACGAGCAGTACTTC; CDR3 protein: CASSQAYEQYF
J gene: TRBJ2-7; D gene: NA; V gene: TRBV7-2; clone size: once; CDR3 DNA: TGTGCCAGCAGCGCCGGGACCCCGGCGATGGAGTACTTC; CDR3 protein: CASSAGTPAMEYF
J gene: TRBJ2-7; D gene: TRBD1; V gene: TRBV7-9; clone size: NA; CDR3 DNA: TGTGCCAGCAGCTTGACAGGGGAAGTCTACGAGCAGTACTTC; CDR3 protein: CASSLTGEVYEQYF
J gene: TRBJ2-7; D gene: NA; V gene: TRBV21-1; clone size: NA; CDR3 DNA: TGTGCCAGCAAAGGGACTAGCGGGAGGAGTGCCTACGAGCAGTACTTC; CDR3 protein: CASKGTSGRSAYEQYF
J gene: TRBJ2-7; D gene: NA; V gene: TRBV6-1; clone size: once; CDR3 DNA: TGTGCCAGCAGTGAAGCGATGTCCGAGGTTGTAACCTACGAGCAGTACTTC; CDR3 protein: CASSEAMSEVVTYEQYF
J gene: TRBJ1-1; D gene: NA; V gene: TRBV6-6; clone size: NA; CDR3 DNA: TGTGCCAGCAGTCAGGGGATGAACACTGAAGCTTTCTTT; CDR3 protein: CASSQGMNTEAFF
J gene: TRBJ2-1; D gene: TRBD2; V gene: TRBV4-1; clone size: NA; CDR3 DNA: TGCGCCAGCAGCCAAGAAGGTAGCGGGAGACGAAATGAGCAGTTCTTC; CDR3 protein: CASSQEGSGRRNEQFF